This TCR beta chain was recorded in a study of T-cell reconstitution after alpha-beta-depleted transplantation in children. Study-wide results and caveats: Certain patients had high TCRbeta diversity at day 60, and it came from recipient T cells and thymic progenitors that survived.

Concerning this clonotype itself: Its target is not known.

Germline-derived CDR1 and CDR2 are SQVTM and ANQGSEA. The CDR3 spans 12 residues. V lost 7 bases to trimming and J lost 6 bases; unmatched junction nucleotides: 8. The TCRbeta library was prepared with unique molecular identifiers. TCRdb reprocessed the PCR reads with MiXCR, giving one entry per CDR3 protein. Here the sample spans about 870,000 distinct CDR3 sequences, 15% to 20% being singletons. This chain links TRBV29-1 with TRBJ2-7; 8 bases are shared with TRBD2. This TCR was recovered from a male patient younger than 18 who had a stem cell transplant for acute lymphoblastic leukemia, so the T cells may come from the graft donor. The material sequenced was PBMCs, mostly from graft donor cells, taken 360 days after TCRalphabeta/CD19-depleted stem cell transplant. CDR3 bases: TGCAGCGCGAGCGGGAGAGCTTCCGAGCAGTACTTC. Residues: CSASGRASEQYF.